These 4 T cell receptor beta chains came from one sample sequenced in a study of blood T cell repertoires in COVID-19. Libraries were prepared by immunoSEQ multiplex PCR; TCRdb keeps only in-frame clonotypes and omits some of them. The table shows approximately 150,000 clones, with 84% occurring only once. Sequencing used peripheral blood. The receptors shown here come from a man aged 70-80 years with active or convalescent COVID-19.

This chain connects TRBV7-8 to TRBJ2-2; 8 nucleotides match TRBD1. Germline trimming cut 3 bases from V and 1 base from J; bases unmatched to any gene: 7. Germline loops: CDR1 SGHVS, CDR2 FQNEAQ. This CDR3 region has 17 residues. CDR3 region: CASSFRAGTGNTGELFF. DNA of the CDR3: TGTGCCAGCAGCTTTAGAGCCGGGACAGGGAACACCGGGGAGCTGTTTTTT.

This CDR3 reads CASSSAGTADTQYF. The CDR3 DNA follows: TGTGCCAGCAGCTCCGCAGGGACAGCAGATACGCAGTATTTT. The chain employs TRBV5-4 and TRBJ2-3; 7 bases align to TRBD1. This CDR3 is built from 14 residues. From germline, CDR1 is SGHNT and CDR2 YYREEE (reference sequence). V lost 3 bases, J lost 4 bases, and 5 bases stayed unmatched.

The chain joins TRBV30 to TRBJ2-2, with 10 bases matching TRBD1. The germline V gene has CDR1 GTSNPN and CDR2 SVGIG (reference sequence). The V and J ends lost 8 bases and 7 bases, in that order; junction bases with no gene match: 10. This CDR3 spans 14 amino acids. The CDR3 nucleotides are TGTGCCGGCCGGGACAGGGGAATGGTCGGGGAGCTGTTTTTT. Translated, it gives CAGRDRGMVGELFF.

The V and J genes are TRBV6-5 and TRBJ2-2; unclear D gene. Germline assignment: CDR1 MNHEY and CDR2 SVGAGI. The CDR3 covers 14 residues. Trimming stripped 2 bases from V and 4 bases from J, with 8 bases between. The CDR3 sequence is CASSYEASTGELFF. CDR3 nucleotide sequence: TGTGCCAGCAGTTACGAGGCCAGCACCGGGGAGCTGTTTTTT.